This T cell receptor beta chain was recorded in a study of blood T cell repertoires in COVID-19. In germline, CDR1 is SGHTA, CDR2 FQGNSA. This CDR3 has 15 residues. Notes on this clone: The junction does not match germline at one end; this may be a read error.

In the original processing: Estimated nucleated cell counts came from reference gene primer amplification. Generated by immunoSEQ multiplex PCR, the TCRdb table keeps only in-frame clones and is missing some. V, J and clone size are taken as reported in that table, and D and trimming were inferred from the DNA itself. The sample contains roughly 380,000 clones, around 89% of which appear only once. Seattle patients were enrolled during active infection and followed longitudinally. The chain couples TRBV7-2 to TRBJ1-2, with D possibly matching TRBD1 (5 bases). The source is a middle-aged woman with COVID-19, enrolled during active disease. The specimen sequenced was peripheral blood. DNA for the CDR3: TGTGCCAGCAGCCTAGCCGACAGATCCTTCTATGGCTACACCTTC. The encoded protein is CASSLADRSFYGYTF.